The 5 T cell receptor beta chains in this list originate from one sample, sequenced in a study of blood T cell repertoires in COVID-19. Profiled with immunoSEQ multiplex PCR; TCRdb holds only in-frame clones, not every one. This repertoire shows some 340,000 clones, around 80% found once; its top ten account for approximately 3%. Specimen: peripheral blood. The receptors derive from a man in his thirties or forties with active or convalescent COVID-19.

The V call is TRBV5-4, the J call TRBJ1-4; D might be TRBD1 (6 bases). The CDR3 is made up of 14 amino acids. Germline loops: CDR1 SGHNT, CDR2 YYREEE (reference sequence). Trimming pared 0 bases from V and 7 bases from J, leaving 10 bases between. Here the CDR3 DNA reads TGTGCCAGCAGCTTGGCGGGGGGGCGTGAAAAACTGTTTTTT. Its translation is CASSLAGGREKLFF.

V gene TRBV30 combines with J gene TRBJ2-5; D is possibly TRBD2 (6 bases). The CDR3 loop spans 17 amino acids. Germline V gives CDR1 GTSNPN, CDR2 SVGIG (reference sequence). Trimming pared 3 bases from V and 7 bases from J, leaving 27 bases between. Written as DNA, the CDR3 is TGTGCCTGGAGACCCAAGGGTAGCGGCGGCACTCTAGGGACCCAGTACTTC. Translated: CAWRPKGSGGTLGTQYF. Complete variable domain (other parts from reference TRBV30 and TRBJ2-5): SQTIHQWPATLVQPVGSPLSLECTVEGTSNPNLYWYRQAAGRGLQLLFYSVGIGQISSEVPQNLSASRPQDRQFILSSKKLLLSDSGFYLCAWRPKGSGGTLGTQYFGPGTRLLVL.

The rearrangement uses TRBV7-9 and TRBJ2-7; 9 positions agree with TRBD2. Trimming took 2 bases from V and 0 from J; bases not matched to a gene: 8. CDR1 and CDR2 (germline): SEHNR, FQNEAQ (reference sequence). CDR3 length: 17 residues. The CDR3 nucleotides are TGTGCCAGCAGCTTATATGCTAGCGGGACGAGCTCCTACGAGCAGTACTTC. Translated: CASSLYASGTSSYEQYF.

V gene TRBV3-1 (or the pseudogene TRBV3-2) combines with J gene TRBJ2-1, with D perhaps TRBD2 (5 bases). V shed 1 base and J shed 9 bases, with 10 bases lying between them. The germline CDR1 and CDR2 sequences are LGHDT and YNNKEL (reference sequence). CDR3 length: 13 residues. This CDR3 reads CASSQVFEGEQFF. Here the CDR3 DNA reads TGTGCCAGCAGCCAAGTTTTCGAGGGTGAGCAGTTCTTC.

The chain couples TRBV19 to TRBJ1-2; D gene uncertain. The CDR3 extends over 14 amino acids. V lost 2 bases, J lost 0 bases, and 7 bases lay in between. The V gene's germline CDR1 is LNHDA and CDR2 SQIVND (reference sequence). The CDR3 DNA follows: TGTGCCAGTAGTATATCGCGTGCTAACTATGGCTACACCTTC. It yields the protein CASSISRANYGYTF.